These 23 T cell receptor beta chains came from one sample sequenced in a study of cytomegalovirus exposure and HLA in healthy donors. PCR employed 60 Vbeta and 13 Jbeta primers. Measured with immunoSEQ multiplex PCR; TCRdb has only the in-frame clones, and not every one. The table records about 160,000 clones, 80% to 90% of them present only once. Sequencing used PBMCs. All receptors come from a woman younger than 30 in good health and CMV-seronegative.

The chain has TRBV5-4 and TRBJ1-2; D may be TRBD1 (6 bases). V was cut by 0 bases and J by 2 bases, with 8 bases left in between. The CDR3 runs 14 residues. Germline values: CDR1 SGHNT, CDR2 YYREEE (reference sequence). The CDR3 protein is CASSLGTVNYGYTF. CDR3 sequence (DNA): TGTGCCAGCAGCTTGGGGACAGTCAACTATGGCTACACCTTC.

V is TRBV5-1 and J is TRBJ2-6, with 9 bases aligning to TRBD1. Germline V gives CDR1 SGHRS, CDR2 YFSETQ. The CDR3 runs 15 residues. V was clipped by 6 bases and J by 4 bases; unmatched bases: 5. The CDR3, as DNA: TGCGCCAGCACTGGACAGGGGTCGGGGGCCAACGTCCTGACTTTC. Translation: CASTGQGSGANVLTF.

V usage is TRBV6-5 and J usage is TRBJ2-3, with D unresolved. Germline CDR1 MNHEY, CDR2 SVGAGI. This CDR3 spans 11 amino acids. V dropped 4 bases and J dropped 3 bases, with 2 bases sitting between them. DNA of the CDR3: TGTGCCAGCAGTTCTACAGATACGCAGTATTTT. It translates to CASSSTDTQYF.

This chain uses TRBV27 with TRBJ1-5, with 9 bases fitting TRBD1. Germline V lookup: CDR1 MNHEY, CDR2 SMNVEV (reference sequence). J lost 3 bases, V lost 6 bases, and 6 bases had no gene match. CDR3 length: 15 amino acids. CDR3 protein: CASRNRGQINQPQHF. DNA of the CDR3: TGTGCCAGCAGAAACAGGGGGCAAATCAATCAGCCCCAGCATTTT.

The chain uses TRBV5-6 and TRBJ2-3, with 11 positions matching TRBD2. The CDR3 totals 16 residues. J was trimmed by 0 bases and V by 2 bases; bases with no gene match: 2. Germline CDR1 SGHDT, CDR2 YYEEEE. CDR3 in DNA: TGTGCCAGCAGCTTTAGCGGGAGGGGAAGCACAGATACGCAGTATTTT. The encoded protein is CASSFSGRGSTDTQYF.

The chain combines TRBV9 with TRBJ2-2, with TRBD2 as a possible D gene (6 bases). This CDR3 has 13 residues. The V gene's germline CDR1 is SGDLS and CDR2 YYNGEE. Trimming pared 7 bases from V and 7 bases from J, leaving 14 bases between. In nucleotides, the CDR3 is TGTGCCAGCGGTCGACTAGGCGGCGGGGAGCTGTTTTTT. Amino acid sequence: CASGRLGGGELFF.

Only one count was recorded for this clone. The chain recombines TRBV7-9 with TRBJ2-2; 8 bases fit TRBD1. V gave up 5 bases and J gave up 4 bases; unmatched junction bases: 9. Per germline, CDR1 SEHNR and CDR2 FQNEAQ (reference sequence). CDR3 length: 16 amino acids. CDR3 sequence: CASSPDRVRVTGELFF. Here the CDR3 DNA reads TGTGCCAGCAGCCCGGACAGGGTGCGTGTCACCGGGGAGCTGTTTTTT.

This rearrangement joins TRBV7-2 to TRBJ2-7; tentative D call: TRBD1 (6 bases). The CDR3 runs to 13 residues. Germline V lookup: CDR1 SGHTA, CDR2 FQGNSA. Trimming cost V 5 bases and J 6 bases, with 14 bases left between them. The CDR3 loop reads CASSRPGAVEQYF. Here the CDR3 DNA reads TGTGCCAGCAGCCGGCCAGGGGCGGTCGAGCAGTACTTC.

V usage is TRBV10-3 and J usage is TRBJ1-1; the D gene is possibly TRBD1 (5 bases). The CDR3 runs 13 residues. V was clipped by 8 bases and J by 1 base, with 11 bases between them. Germline CDR1 reads ENHRY; CDR2 reads SYGVKD. The CDR3 loop reads CAIADRQNTEAFF. Here the CDR3 DNA reads TGTGCCATCGCTGACAGACAGAACACTGAAGCTTTCTTT.

The V call is TRBV29-1, the J call TRBJ2-1, with D possibly matching TRBD1 (6 bases). Looked up from germline, CDR1 is SQVTM and CDR2 is ANQGSEA. The CDR3 spans 14 residues. V was pared by 3 bases and J by 6 bases, with 15 bases between. As DNA, the CDR3 is TGCAGCGTTGAGGGGGCCACAAGACGCAATGAGCAGTTCTTC. Translated, it gives CSVEGATRRNEQFF.

The rearrangement uses TRBV7-8 and TRBJ2-7, with D perhaps TRBD2 (6 bases). The CDR3 extends over 16 amino acids. Trimming removed 4 bases from V and 0 bases from J, with 16 bases in between. Germline V lookup: CDR1 SGHVS, CDR2 FQNEAQ. This CDR3 reads CASSSTGLTRSYEQYF. In DNA, the CDR3 is TGTGCCAGCAGCTCAACGGGACTGACTCGCTCCTACGAGCAGTACTTC. Filled out from reference TRBV7-8 and TRBJ2-7, the complete variable domain reads GAGVSQSPRYKVAKRGQDVALRCDPISGHVSLFWYQQALGQGPEFLTYFQNEAQLDKSGLPSDRFFAERPEGSVSTLKIQRTQQEDSAVYLCASSSTGLTRSYEQYFGPGTRLTVT.

This chain joins TRBV19 and TRBJ1-1; TRBD1 matches at 10 bases. The CDR3 extends over 14 amino acids. CDR1 is LNHDA, CDR2 SQIVND, per germline (reference sequence). J lost 3 bases, V lost 4 bases, and 2 bases had no gene match. The DNA for the CDR3 is TGTGCCAGTAGTACGGGACAGGGGTACACTGAAGCTTTCTTT. This translates into CASSTGQGYTEAFF.

The rearrangement joins TRBV4-3 to TRBJ2-1, with D possibly TRBD1 on 6 matching bases. Trimming pared 2 bases from V and 5 bases from J, leaving 10 bases between. CDR1 and CDR2 (germline): LGHNA, YSLEER. The CDR3 is 14 residues long. CDR3 sequence reads: CASSQLDRNNEQFF. CDR3 sequence (DNA): TGCGCCAGCAGCCAACTCGACAGGAACAATGAGCAGTTCTTC.

The V gene is TRBV7-9, the J gene TRBJ2-7; 7 positions match TRBD2. Germline V gene sequence: CDR1 SEHNR, CDR2 FQNEAQ (reference sequence). Germline trimming cut 0 bases from V and 3 bases from J; bases unmatched to any gene: 8. This CDR3 has 16 amino acids. The CDR3 region has the DNA TGTGCCAGCAGCTTAGCTCGGGCTAGCGGAAACTACGAGCAGTACTTC. Protein: CASSLARASGNYEQYF.

This sequence joins TRBV18 and TRBJ2-5; D might be TRBD1 (5 bases). Germline V gene lookup returns CDR1 KGHSH and CDR2 LQKENI. CDR3 length: 15 amino acids. With 3 bases removed from V and 4 bases from J, the gap between germline ends came to 15 bases. The CDR3 region is CASSPPQGPRETQYF. DNA of the CDR3: TGTGCCAGCTCACCGCCTCAGGGCCCGAGAGAGACCCAGTACTTC.

The chain is built from TRBV28 and TRBJ2-1; 11 bases line up with TRBD2. The CDR3 is 15 residues long. V gave up 6 bases and J gave up 3 bases; unmatched junction bases: 4. Germline CDR1 MDHEN, CDR2 SYDVKM. The CDR3: CASSMGLADYNEQFF. CDR3 DNA sequence: TGTGCCAGCAGCATGGGACTAGCGGACTACAATGAGCAGTTCTTC.

This clone is a singleton in its sample. The rearrangement uses TRBV2 and TRBJ1-2, with 10 nucleotides matching TRBD1. Unmatched junction bases numbered 14, after V lost 6 bases and J lost 7 bases. The CDR3 spans 16 residues. Germline V gene data show CDR1 as SNHLY and CDR2 as FYNNEI. DNA for the CDR3: TGTGCCAGCAGGGGGACAGGGGATGCTTTTCTTGGTGGCTACACCTTC. As protein: CASRGTGDAFLGGYTF.

The CDR3 DNA is TGTGCCAGCAGCCAGGTAGCGGGGGGCACAGATACGCAGTATTTT. Amino acids: CASSQVAGGTDTQYF. The V and J genes are TRBV7-9 and TRBJ2-3, with 9 bases identical to TRBD2. Germline V gene data show CDR1 as SEHNR and CDR2 as FQNEAQ (reference sequence). Trimming removed 5 bases from V and 1 base from J; junction bases left unmatched: 4. This CDR3 is 15 amino acids long. Full variable domain (outside the CDR3, taken from reference TRBV7-9 and TRBJ2-3): DTGVSQNPRHKITKRGQNVTFRCDPISEHNRLYWYRQTLGQGPEFLTYFQNEAQLEKSRLLSDRFSAERPKGSFSTLEIQRTEQGDSAMYLCASSQVAGGTDTQYFGPGTRLTVL.

The rearrangement joins TRBV6-1 to TRBJ2-4, with 9 positions matching TRBD1. V lost 4 bases to trimming and J lost 1 base; unmatched junction nucleotides: 11. This CDR3 region has 18 residues. The V gene's germline CDR1 is MNHNS and CDR2 SASEGT. The CDR3 is CASSGSSGTGNAKNIQYF. The DNA of the CDR3 is TGTGCCAGCAGTGGAAGTTCTGGGACAGGGAACGCCAAAAACATTCAGTACTTC.

The rearrangement links TRBV28 to TRBJ1-5; unclear D gene. Trimming took off 5 bases at V and 11 bases at J, with 7 bases between the two ends. The length of the CDR3 is 10 residues. Germline CDR1 is MDHEN and CDR2 is SYDVKM. CDR3 residues: CASSGPAQHF. CDR3 coding DNA: TGTGCCAGCAGTGGTCCGGCCCAGCATTTT.

The chain is built from TRBV7-2 and TRBJ2-2; D possibly corresponds to TRBD1 (6 bases). Trimming took 3 bases from V and 8 from J, leaving 22 bases between them. The CDR3 contains 17 residues. From germline, CDR1 is SGHTA and CDR2 FQGNSA. The CDR3 sequence is CASSFGAWTVGGGELFF. The CDR3 bases are TGTGCCAGCAGCTTTGGGGCCTGGACAGTCGGTGGGGGGGAGCTGTTTTTT.

The V and J genes are TRBV27 and TRBJ2-1; 12 bases fit TRBD2. Germline V CDR1 and CDR2: MNHEY, SMNVEV (reference sequence). After removal of 5 bases from V and 4 bases from J, the junction contained 6 bases not matched to a gene. This CDR3 is built from 16 residues. CDR3 sequence: CASSPRTSGTYNEQFF. The CDR3 DNA is TGTGCCAGCAGTCCAAGGACTAGCGGGACTTACAATGAGCAGTTCTTC.

The J gene is TRBJ1-5, the V gene TRBV27; the D is unclear. CDR3 length: 13 amino acids. V was pared by 6 bases and J by 6 bases, with 12 bases between. CDR1 and CDR2 (germline): MNHEY, SMNVEV (reference sequence). The CDR3 bases are TGTGCCAGCAGGCTGAGTGGTGGTCAGCCCCAGCATTTT. Protein product: CASRLSGGQPQHF.